The 5 T cell receptor beta chains listed next were all sequenced from one sample in a study of Tregs in tolerant kidney transplant recipients. Assay: immunoSEQ multiplex PCR; the TCRdb copy retains only in-frame clones and omits some. In the table there are about 240,000 clones, roughly 84% of which are singletons. Input material: CD4+ T cells from blood. The source of these receptors is a human donor in good health.

This chain uses TRBV7-2 with TRBJ1-5; D remains ambiguous. Between the trimmed V and J ends, which lost 3 bases and 5 bases, there was a span of 5 bases. The CDR3 extends over 12 amino acids. Germline CDR1 reads SGHTA; CDR2 reads FQGNSA. The CDR3 sequence is CASSFRDQPQHF. In DNA form, the CDR3 reads TGTGCCAGCAGCTTCCGGGATCAGCCCCAGCATTTT. The full variable domain, its missing parts supplied by reference TRBV7-2 and TRBJ1-5, is GAGVSQSPSNKVTEKGKDVELRCDPISGHTALYWYRQSLGQGLEFLIYFQGNSAPDKSGLPSDRFSAERTGGSVSTLTIQRTQQEDSAVYLCASSFRDQPQHFGDGTRLSIL.

The chain is built from TRBV30 and TRBJ2-1; D gene unclear. Trimming shortened V by 0 bases and J by 0 bases, and 9 bases separated the two germline ends. The germline gives CDR1 GTSNPN, CDR2 SVGIG (reference sequence). The CDR3 has 15 residues. The CDR3 reads CAWSVKGRSYNEQFF. In DNA, the CDR3 is TGTGCCTGGAGTGTTAAGGGTCGCTCCTACAATGAGCAGTTCTTC.

The chain is built from TRBV30 and TRBJ1-1, with no clear D. In germline, CDR1 is GTSNPN, CDR2 SVGIG (reference sequence). This CDR3 has 16 residues. V was pared by 3 bases and J by 0 bases, with 17 bases between. This chain's CDR3 is CAWSFGHLDMNTEAFF. In nucleotides, the CDR3 is TGTGCCTGGAGCTTCGGGCATCTTGATATGAACACTGAAGCTTTCTTT. Full variable domain (outside the CDR3, taken from reference TRBV30 and TRBJ1-1): SQTIHQWPATLVQPVGSPLSLECTVEGTSNPNLYWYRQAAGRGLQLLFYSVGIGQISSEVPQNLSASRPQDRQFILSSKKLLLSDSGFYLCAWSFGHLDMNTEAFFGQGTRLTVV.

The chain couples TRBV5-6 to TRBJ1-1, with D perhaps TRBD1 (5 bases). Germline loops: CDR1 SGHDT, CDR2 YYEEEE. V shed 4 bases and J shed 7 bases, with 29 bases lying between them. The CDR3 has 18 amino acids. CDR3 DNA: TGTGCCAGCAGCCCCCTGGTGGCAGGGTCTCCTTTAGGTGTTGAAGCTTTCTTT. It specifies CASSPLVAGSPLGVEAFF.

The rearrangement joins TRBV5-5 to TRBJ1-4, with 8 bases lining up with TRBD1. The V and J ends lost 5 bases and 5 bases, in that order; junction bases with no gene match: 5. The CDR3 spans 14 residues. The V gene's germline CDR1 is SGHKS and CDR2 YYEKEE (reference sequence). Here the CDR3 reads CASSWTGTNEKLFF. The CDR3 bases are TGTGCCAGCAGTTGGACAGGGACCAATGAAAAACTGTTTTTT.